The clone carrying this TCR beta chain was seen only once. These data come from a study of brain T cells in children with intractable seizures. Surgery cases with the highest brain T cell transcript signatures were chosen for sequencing. Some clones are missing from TCRdb's copy, which holds only in-frame ones; the method was immunoSEQ multiplex PCR. The data contain about 41,000 clones, about nine tenths of them seen just once; the ten biggest clones take up 6.3%. V shed 1 base and J shed 1 base, with 5 bases lying between them. The CDR3 spans 13 residues. CDR1 is SGHRS, CDR2 YFSETQ, per germline. The receptor comes from a girl aged 2 to 10 with tuberous sclerosis and intractable seizures. The sample consisted of peripheral blood, taken at surgery. The chain has TRBV5-1 and TRBJ1-1, with D uncertain. The CDR3, as DNA: TGCGCCAGCAGCTTGCCCGAGAACACTGAAGCTTTCTTT. Translation: CASSLPENTEAFF.